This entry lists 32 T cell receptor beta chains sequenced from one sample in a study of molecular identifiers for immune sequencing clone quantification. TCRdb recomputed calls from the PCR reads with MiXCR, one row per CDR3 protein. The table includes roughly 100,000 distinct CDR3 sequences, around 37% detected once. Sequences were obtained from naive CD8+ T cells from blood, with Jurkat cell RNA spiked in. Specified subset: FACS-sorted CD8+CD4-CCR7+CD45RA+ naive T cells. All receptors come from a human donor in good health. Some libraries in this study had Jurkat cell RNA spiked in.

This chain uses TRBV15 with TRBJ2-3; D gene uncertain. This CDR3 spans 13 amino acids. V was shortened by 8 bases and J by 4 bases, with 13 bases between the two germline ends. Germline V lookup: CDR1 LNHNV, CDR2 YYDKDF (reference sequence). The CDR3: CATAGPSADTQYF. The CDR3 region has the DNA TGTGCCACCGCCGGGCCCTCAGCAGATACGCAGTATTTT.

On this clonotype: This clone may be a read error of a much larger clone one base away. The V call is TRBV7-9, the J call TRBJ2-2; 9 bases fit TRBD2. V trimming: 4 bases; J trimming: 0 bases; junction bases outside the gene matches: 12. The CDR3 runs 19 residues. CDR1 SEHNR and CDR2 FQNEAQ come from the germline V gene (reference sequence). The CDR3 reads CASSSLMTSGNTNTGELFF. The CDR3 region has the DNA TGTGCCAGCAGCTCCCTGATGACTAGCGGAAATACGAACACCGGGGAGCTGTTTTTT. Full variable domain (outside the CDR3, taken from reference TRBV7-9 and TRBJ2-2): DTGVSQNPRHKITKRGQNVTFRCDPISEHNRLYWYRQTLGQGPEFLTYFQNEAQLEKSRLLSDRFSAERPKGSFSTLEIQRTEQGDSAMYLCASSSLMTSGNTNTGELFFGEGSRLTVL.

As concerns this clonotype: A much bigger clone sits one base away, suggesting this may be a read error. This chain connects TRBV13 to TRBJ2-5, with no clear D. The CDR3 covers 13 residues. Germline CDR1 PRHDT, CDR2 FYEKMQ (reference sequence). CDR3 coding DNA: TGTGCCAGCAGTACCAGGAAACAAGAGAACCAGTACTTC. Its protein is CASSTRKQENQYF.

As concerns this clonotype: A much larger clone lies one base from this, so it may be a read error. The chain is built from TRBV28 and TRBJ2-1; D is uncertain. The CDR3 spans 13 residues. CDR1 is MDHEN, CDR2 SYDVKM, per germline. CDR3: CASSPVPYDEQFF. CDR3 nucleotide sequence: TGTGCCAGCAGCCCGGTGCCCTACGATGAGCAGTTCTTC.

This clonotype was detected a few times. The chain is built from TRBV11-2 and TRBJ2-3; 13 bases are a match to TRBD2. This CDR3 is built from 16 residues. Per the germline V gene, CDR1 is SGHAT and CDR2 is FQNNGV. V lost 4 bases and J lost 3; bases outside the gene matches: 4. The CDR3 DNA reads TGTGCCAGCAGCTATTGGACTAGCGGGAGAACAGATACGCAGTATTTT. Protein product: CASSYWTSGRTDTQYF.

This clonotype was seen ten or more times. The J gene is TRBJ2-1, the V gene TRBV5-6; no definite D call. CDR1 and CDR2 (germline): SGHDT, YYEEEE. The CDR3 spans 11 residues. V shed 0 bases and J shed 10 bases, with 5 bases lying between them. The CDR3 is CASSLGVEQFF. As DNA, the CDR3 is TGTGCCAGCAGCTTGGGGGTGGAGCAGTTCTTC.

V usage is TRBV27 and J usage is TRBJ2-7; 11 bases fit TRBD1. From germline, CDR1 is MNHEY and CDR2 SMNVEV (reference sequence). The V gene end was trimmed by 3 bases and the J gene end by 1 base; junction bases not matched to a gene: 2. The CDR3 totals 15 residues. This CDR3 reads CASSFGTGGSYEQYF. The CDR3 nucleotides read TGTGCCAGCAGTTTCGGGACAGGGGGATCCTACGAGCAGTACTTC.

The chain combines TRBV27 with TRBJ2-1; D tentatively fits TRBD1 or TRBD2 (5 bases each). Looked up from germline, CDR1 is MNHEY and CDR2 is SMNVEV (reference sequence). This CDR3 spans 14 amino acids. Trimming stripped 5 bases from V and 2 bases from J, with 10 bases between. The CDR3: CASSARGPYNEQFF. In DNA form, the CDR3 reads TGTGCCAGCAGTGCTAGGGGACCCTACAATGAGCAGTTCTTC.

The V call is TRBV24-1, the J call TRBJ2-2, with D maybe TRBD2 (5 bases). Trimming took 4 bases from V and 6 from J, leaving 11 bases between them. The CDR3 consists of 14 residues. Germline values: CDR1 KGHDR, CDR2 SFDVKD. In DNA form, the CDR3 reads TGTGCCACCAGTGAAATGGGAGTCGCCGGGGAGCTGTTTTTT. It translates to CATSEMGVAGELFF.

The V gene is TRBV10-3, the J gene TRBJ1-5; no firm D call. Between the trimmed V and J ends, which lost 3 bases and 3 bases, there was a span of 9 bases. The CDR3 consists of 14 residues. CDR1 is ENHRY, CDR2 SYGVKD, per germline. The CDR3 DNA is TGTGCCATCAGTGACAATGGCTCCAATCAGCCCCAGCATTTT. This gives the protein CAISDNGSNQPQHF.

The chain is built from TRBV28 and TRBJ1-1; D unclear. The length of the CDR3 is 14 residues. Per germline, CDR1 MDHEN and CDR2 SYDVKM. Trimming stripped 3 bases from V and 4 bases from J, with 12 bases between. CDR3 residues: CASSFRSSLTEAFF. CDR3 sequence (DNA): TGTGCCAGCAGTTTTAGAAGTTCTCTCACTGAAGCTTTCTTT.

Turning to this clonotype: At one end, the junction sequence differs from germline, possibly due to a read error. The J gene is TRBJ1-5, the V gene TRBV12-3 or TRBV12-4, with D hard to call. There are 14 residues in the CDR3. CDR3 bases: TGTGCCAGCAGTCATACACCTAGCAATCAGCCCCGGCAATTT. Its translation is CASSHTPSNQPRQF.

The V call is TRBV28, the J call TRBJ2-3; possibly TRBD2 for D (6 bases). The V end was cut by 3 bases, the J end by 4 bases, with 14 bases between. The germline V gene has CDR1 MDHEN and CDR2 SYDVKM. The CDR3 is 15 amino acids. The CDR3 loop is CASSFSSGRADTQYF. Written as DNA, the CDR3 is TGTGCCAGCAGTTTTTCGAGCGGGCGCGCAGATACGCAGTATTTT.

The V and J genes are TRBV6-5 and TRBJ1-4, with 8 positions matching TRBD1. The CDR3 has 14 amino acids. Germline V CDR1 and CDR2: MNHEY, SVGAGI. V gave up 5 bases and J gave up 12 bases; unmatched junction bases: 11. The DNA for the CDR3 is TGTGCCAGCAGTGTCGACAGGGGCCAGGCAGAACTGTTTTTT. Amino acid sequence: CASSVDRGQAELFF.

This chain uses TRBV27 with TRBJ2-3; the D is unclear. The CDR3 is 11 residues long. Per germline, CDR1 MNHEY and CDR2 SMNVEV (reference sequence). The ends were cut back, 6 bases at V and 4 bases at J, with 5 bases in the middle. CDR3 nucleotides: TGTGCCAGCAGGTTTTCAGATACGCAGTATTTT. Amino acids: CASRFSDTQYF.

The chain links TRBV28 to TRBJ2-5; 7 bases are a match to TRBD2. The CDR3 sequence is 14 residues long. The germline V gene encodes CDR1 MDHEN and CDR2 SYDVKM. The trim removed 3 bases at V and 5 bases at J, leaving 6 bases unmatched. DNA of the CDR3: TGTGCCAGCAGTTTCGCGGGAGCGGTGGAGACCCAGTACTTC. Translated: CASSFAGAVETQYF. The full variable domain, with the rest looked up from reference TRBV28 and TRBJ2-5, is DVKVTQSSRYLVKRTGEKVFLECVQDMDHENMFWYRQDPGLGLRLIYFSYDVKMKEKGDIPEGYSVSREKKERFSLILESASTNQTSMYLCASSFAGAVETQYFGPGTRLLVL.

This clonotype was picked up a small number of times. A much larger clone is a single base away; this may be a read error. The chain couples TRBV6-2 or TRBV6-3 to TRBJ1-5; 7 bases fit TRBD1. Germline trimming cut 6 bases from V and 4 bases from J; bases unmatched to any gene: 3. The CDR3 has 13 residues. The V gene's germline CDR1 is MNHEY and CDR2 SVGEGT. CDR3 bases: TGTGCCAGCAGGGACAGGTATAATCAGCCCCAGCATTTT. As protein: CASRDRYNQPQHF.

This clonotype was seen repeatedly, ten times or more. CDR3 sequence (DNA): TGTGCCAGCACCTACCCGGGACAGATAAATGAAAAACTGTTTTTT. Translation: CASTYPGQINEKLFF. The chain couples TRBV28 to TRBJ1-4; the match to TRBD1 covers 7 bases. Trimming cost V 7 bases and J 5 bases; bases outside gene matches: 10. Germline assignment: CDR1 MDHEN and CDR2 SYDVKM. This CDR3 has 15 residues.

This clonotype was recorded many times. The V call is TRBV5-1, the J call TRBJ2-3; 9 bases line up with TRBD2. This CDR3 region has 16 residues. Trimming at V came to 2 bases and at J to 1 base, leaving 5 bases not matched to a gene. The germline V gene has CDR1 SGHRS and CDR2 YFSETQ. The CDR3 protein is CASSFFQREGTDTQYF. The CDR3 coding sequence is TGCGCCAGCAGCTTCTTCCAGCGGGAGGGCACAGATACGCAGTATTTT.

The CDR3 sequence is CASSLWDSPLHF. The CDR3 DNA follows: TGTGCCAGCAGTTTGTGGGATTCACCCCTCCACTTT. This chain joins TRBV12-3 or TRBV12-4 and TRBJ1-6; D call uncertain. Trimming pared 3 bases from V and 8 bases from J, leaving 5 bases between. The CDR3 totals 12 residues.

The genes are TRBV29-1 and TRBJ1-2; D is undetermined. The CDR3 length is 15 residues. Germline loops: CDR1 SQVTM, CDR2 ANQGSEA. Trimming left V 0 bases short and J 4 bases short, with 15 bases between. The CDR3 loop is CSVEDLEAEAYGYTF. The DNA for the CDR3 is TGCAGCGTTGAAGATCTTGAGGCCGAGGCCTATGGCTACACCTTC.

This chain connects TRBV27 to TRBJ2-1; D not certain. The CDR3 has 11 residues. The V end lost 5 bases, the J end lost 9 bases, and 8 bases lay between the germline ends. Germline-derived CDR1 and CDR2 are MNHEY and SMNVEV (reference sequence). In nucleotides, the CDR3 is TGTGCCAGCAGTAGTTTGGGTGAGCAGTTCTTC. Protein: CASSSLGEQFF.

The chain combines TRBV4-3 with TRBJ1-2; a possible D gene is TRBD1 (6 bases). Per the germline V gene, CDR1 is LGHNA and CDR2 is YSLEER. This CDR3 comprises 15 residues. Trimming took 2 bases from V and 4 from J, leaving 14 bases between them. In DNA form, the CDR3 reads TGCGCCAGCAGCCAAAGGCAGGGGCCGGGCTATGGCTACACCTTC. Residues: CASSQRQGPGYGYTF.

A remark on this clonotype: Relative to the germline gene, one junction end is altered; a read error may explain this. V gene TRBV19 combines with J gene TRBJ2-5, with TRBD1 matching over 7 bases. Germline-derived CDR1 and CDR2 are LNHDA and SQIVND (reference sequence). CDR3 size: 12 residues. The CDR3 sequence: CASSSGTEAQYF. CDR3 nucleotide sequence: TGTGCCAGTAGTTCCGGGACAGAGGCCCAGTACTTC.

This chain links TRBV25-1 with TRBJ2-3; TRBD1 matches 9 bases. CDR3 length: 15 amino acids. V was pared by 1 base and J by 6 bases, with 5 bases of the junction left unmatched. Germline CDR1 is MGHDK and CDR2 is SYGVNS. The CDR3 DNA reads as TGTGCCAGCAGTGAATTCGGGGGACAGGGCGATACGCAGTATTTT. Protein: CASSEFGGQGDTQYF.

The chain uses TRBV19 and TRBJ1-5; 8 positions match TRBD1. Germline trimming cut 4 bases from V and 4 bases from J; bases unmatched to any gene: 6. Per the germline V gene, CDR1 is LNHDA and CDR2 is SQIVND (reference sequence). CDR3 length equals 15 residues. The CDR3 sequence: CASSNTGGRNQPQHF. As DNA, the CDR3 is TGTGCCAGTAGTAATACAGGGGGGAGGAATCAGCCCCAGCATTTT.

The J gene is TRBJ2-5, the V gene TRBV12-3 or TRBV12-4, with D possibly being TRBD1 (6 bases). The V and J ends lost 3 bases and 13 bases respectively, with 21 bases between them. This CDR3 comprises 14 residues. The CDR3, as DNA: TGTGCCAGCAGTTTTGAGTTTTCAGGGGACCTCCGGTACTTC. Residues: CASSFEFSGDLRYF.

CDR3: CASSWDFPPTQETQYF. As DNA, the CDR3 is TGTGCCAGCAGCTGGGACTTCCCGCCCACCCAAGAGACCCAGTACTTC. This chain links TRBV11-2 with TRBJ2-5, with D maybe TRBD2 (6 bases). Trimming took off 4 bases at V and 1 base at J, with 16 bases between the two ends. The length of the CDR3 is 16 residues. From germline, CDR1 is SGHAT and CDR2 FQNNGV.

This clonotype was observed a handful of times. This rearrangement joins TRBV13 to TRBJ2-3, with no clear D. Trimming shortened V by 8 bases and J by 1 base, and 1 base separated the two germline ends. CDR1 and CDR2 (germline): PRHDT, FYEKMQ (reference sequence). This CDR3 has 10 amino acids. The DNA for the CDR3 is TGTGCCAGCGGCACAGATACGCAGTATTTT. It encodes CASGTDTQYF.

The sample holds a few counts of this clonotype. DNA of the CDR3: TGTGCCAGCAGTGACTCTTCCTACGAGCAGTACTTC. Amino acid sequence: CASSDSSYEQYF. The chain carries TRBV6-1 and TRBJ2-7; no definite D call. Trimming removed 3 bases from V and 1 base from J, with 4 bases in between. Germline V lookup: CDR1 MNHNS, CDR2 SASEGT. This CDR3 comprises 12 residues.

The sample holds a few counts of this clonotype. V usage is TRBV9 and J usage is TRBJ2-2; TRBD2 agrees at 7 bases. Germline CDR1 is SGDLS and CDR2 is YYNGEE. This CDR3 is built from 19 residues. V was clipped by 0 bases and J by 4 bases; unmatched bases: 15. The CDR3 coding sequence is TGTGCCAGCAGCGTAGCCCTGGCGGGAGCCGCGGCAATCACCGGGGAGCTGTTTTTT. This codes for CASSVALAGAAAITGELFF. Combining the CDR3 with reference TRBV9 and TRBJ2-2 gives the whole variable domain DSGVTQTPKHLITATGQRVTLRCSPRSGDLSVYWYQQSLDQGLQFLIQYYNGEERAKGNILERFSAQQFPDLHSELNLSSLELGDSALYFCASSVALAGAAAITGELFFGEGSRLTVL.

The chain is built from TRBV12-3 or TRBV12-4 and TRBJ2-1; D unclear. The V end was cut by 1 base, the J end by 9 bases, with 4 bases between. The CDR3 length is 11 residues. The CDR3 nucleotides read TGTGCCAGCAGTTTAGTCGGTGAGCAGTTCTTC. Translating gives CASSLVGEQFF.